The T cell receptor beta chain under discussion was sequenced for a study of T cell repertoires in cytomegalovirus infection. Each CDR3 protein is one row after TCRdb ran MiXCR on the reads. This sample has 700,000 to 950,000 distinct CDR3 sequences, with 30% to 35% found just once. V gave up 1 base and J gave up 4 bases, with 14 bases separating them. The CDR3 loop spans 15 amino acids. Germline assignment: CDR1 SGHDT and CDR2 YYEEEE. This clonotype was seen only once. The antigen remains unidentified. This chain connects TRBV5-6 to TRBJ1-2; D remains ambiguous. Sequencing was performed on cultured CD8+ T cells from PBMCs, taken from culture after CMV antigen stimulation. The source is a human donor in good health (CMV status not recorded). Some clones in this sample may be carry-over from other donors' samples. CDR3 amino acids: CASSLLAGPSYGYTF. Here the CDR3 DNA reads TGTGCCAGCAGCTTGTTAGCCGGACCTAGCTATGGCTACACCTTC.